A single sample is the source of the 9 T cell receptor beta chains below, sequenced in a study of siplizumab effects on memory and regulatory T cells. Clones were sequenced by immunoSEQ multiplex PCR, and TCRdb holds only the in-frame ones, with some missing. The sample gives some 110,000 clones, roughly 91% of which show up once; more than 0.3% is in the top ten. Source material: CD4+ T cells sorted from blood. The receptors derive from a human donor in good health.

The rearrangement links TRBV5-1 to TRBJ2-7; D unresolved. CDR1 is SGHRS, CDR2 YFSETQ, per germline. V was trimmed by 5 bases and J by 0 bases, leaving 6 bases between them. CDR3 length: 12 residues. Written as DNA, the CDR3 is TGCGCCAGCAGACCGGACTCCTACGAGCAGTACTTC. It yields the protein CASRPDSYEQYF.

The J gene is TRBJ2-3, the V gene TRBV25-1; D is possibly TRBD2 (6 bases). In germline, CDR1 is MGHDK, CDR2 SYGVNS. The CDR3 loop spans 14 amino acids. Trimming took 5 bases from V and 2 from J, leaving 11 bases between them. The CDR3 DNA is TGTGCCAGCAGTCGCGCGGGGACCACAGATACGCAGTATTTT. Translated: CASSRAGTTDTQYF.

CDR3 protein: CASSGKASYEQYF. The DNA of the CDR3 is TGTGCCAGCAGTGGCAAGGCCTCCTACGAGCAGTACTTC. The rearrangement links TRBV14 to TRBJ2-7; the D is unclear. The germline V and J ends were trimmed by 6 bases and 0 bases, with 9 bases remaining between them. Germline CDR1 is SGHDN and CDR2 is FVKESK. The CDR3 sequence is 13 residues long.

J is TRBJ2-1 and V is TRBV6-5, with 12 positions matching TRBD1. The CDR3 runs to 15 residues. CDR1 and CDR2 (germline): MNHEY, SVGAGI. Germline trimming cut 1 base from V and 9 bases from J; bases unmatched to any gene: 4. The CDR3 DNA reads TGTGCCAGCAGTTACTTCGGGACAGGGGGCTCTGAGCAGTTCTTC. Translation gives CASSYFGTGGSEQFF.

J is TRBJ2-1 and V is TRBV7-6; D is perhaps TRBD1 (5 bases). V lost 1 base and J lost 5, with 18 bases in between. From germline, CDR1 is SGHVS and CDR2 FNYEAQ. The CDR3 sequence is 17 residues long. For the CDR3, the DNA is TGTGCCAGCAGCTTAGAGGGGTGGGGAATCGGGCACAATGAGCAGTTCTTC. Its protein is CASSLEGWGIGHNEQFF. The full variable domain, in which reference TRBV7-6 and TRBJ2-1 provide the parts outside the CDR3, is GAGVSQSPRYKVTKRGQDVALRCDPISGHVSLYWYRQALGQGPEFLTYFNYEAQQDKSGLPNDRFSAERPEGSISTLTIQRTEQRDSAMYRCASSLEGWGIGHNEQFFGPGTRLTVL.

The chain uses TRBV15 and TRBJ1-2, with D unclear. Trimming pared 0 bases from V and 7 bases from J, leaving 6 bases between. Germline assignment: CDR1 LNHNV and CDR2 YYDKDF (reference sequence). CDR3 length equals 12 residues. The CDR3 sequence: CATSRDNGGYTF. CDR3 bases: TGTGCCACCAGCAGAGATAACGGTGGCTACACCTTC.

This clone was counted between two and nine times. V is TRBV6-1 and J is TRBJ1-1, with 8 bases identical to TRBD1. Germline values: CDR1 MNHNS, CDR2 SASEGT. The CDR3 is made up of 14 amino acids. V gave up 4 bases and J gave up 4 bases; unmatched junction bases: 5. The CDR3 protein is CASSGGRGPTEAFF. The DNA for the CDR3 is TGTGCCAGCAGTGGTGGCAGGGGGCCCACTGAAGCTTTCTTT.

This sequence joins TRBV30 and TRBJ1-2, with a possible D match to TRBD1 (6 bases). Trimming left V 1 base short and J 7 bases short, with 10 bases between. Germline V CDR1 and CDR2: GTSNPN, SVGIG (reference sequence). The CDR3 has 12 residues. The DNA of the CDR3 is TGTGCCTGGAGTGGGACAGCCCCTGGCTACACCTTC. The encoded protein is CAWSGTAPGYTF.

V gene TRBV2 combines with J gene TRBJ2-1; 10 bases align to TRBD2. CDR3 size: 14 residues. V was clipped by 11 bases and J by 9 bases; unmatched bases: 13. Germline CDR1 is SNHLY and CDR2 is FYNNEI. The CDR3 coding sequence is TGTGCCTCGCACGTAGTAGCGGGGGGCGGTGAGCAGTTCTTC. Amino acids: CASHVVAGGGEQFF.